These T cell receptor beta chains were read from a single sample in a study of T cell responses to AZD1222 COVID-19 vaccine. Some clones are missing from TCRdb's copy, which holds only in-frame ones; the method was immunoSEQ multiplex PCR. This table has 90,000 or so clones, roughly 89% appearing once. The specimen comprised peripheral blood, sampled 28 days after the second AZD1222 dose. The receptor set was obtained from an adult who received the AZD1222 COVID-19 vaccine. The CDR3 runs from the conserved cysteine through the conserved F or W. D genes are given only for firm matches. A row's size may be missing; if present it is once, few, many or a size class.

J gene,clone size,D gene,V gene,CDR3 DNA,CDR3 protein
TRBJ1-3,-,-,TRBV10-3,TGTGCCATCAGTGGACGGACAGTGGGAAACACCATATATTTT,CAISGRTVGNTIYF
TRBJ1-2,-,-,TRBV6-4,TGTGCCAGCAGTGACGTCGTACGACAGGATAACTATGGCTACACCTTC,CASSDVVRQDNYGYTF
TRBJ2-1,-,TRBD2,TRBV27,TGTGCCAGCGGCATAGCGGGGGGGGTCTATGAGCAGTTCTTC,CASGIAGGVYEQFF
TRBJ1-5,-,-,TRBV19,TGTGCCAGTAGCTGGACCAGGGTCGGGAGCAATCAGCCCCAGCATTTT,CASSWTRVGSNQPQHF
TRBJ1-5,once,TRBD1,TRBV5-5,TGTGCCAGCAGCTTTGGACAGGGGCTTGGTGATCAGCCCCAGCATTTT,CASSFGQGLGDQPQHF
TRBJ1-1,-,TRBD1,TRBV7-6,TGTGCCAGCAGCTTAGGACAGGGACAGGGAAACACTGAAGCTTTCTTT,CASSLGQGQGNTEAFF
TRBJ1-6,-,-,TRBV4-1,TGCGCCAGCAGCCAAGATCTTGAATCACCCCTCCACTTT,CASSQDLESPLHF
TRBJ1-6,once,-,TRBV7-9,TGTGCCAGCAGCTTACCCACGTTTGGGGAGACATATAATTCACCCCTCCACTTT,CASSLPTFGETYNSPLHF
TRBJ2-1,-,-,TRBV24-1,TGTGCCACCAGTGATGCCCTCCGTCAGTTCTTC,CATSDALRQFF
TRBJ2-6,-,-,TRBV28,TGTGCCAGCAGTTCCGGGGGGCCGGCTGGGGCCAACGTCCTGACTTTC,CASSSGGPAGANVLTF